This is a list of T cell receptor beta chains from one sample in a study of blood T cells in healthy people across ages. TCRdb reprocessed the 5' RACE reads via MiXCR and lists one record per CDR3 protein. Of about 1.5 million distinct CDR3 sequences listed, about 42% are singletons. Sequenced material: blood. The receptors were sampled from a woman younger than 35 in good health. CDR3s include the opening cysteine and the closing phenylalanine or tryptophan. Each record gives: J gene, D gene, clone size, V gene, CDR3 protein, CDR3 DNA. D genes are given only for firm matches. Rows give clone size only sometimes, using once, few, many, or a class for an expanded clone.

j_call: TRBJ2-3; d_call: .; clone_size: .; v_call: TRBV4-3; cdr3_aa: CASSQDMARGDTQYF; cdr3_nt: TGCGCCAGCAGCCAAGATATGGCTCGGGGAGATACGCAGTATTTT
j_call: TRBJ1-1; d_call: TRBD1; clone_size: .; v_call: TRBV6-2/TRBV6-3; cdr3_aa: CASNLGGRNTEAFF; cdr3_nt: TGTGCCAGTAATCTAGGGGGCCGGAACACTGAAGCTTTCTTT
j_call: TRBJ2-1; d_call: .; clone_size: .; v_call: TRBV29-1; cdr3_aa: CSVMRESSYNEQFF; cdr3_nt: TGCAGCGTTATGAGGGAAAGCTCCTACAATGAGCAGTTCTTC
j_call: TRBJ2-7; d_call: TRBD1; clone_size: .; v_call: TRBV27; cdr3_aa: CASWALTGIHNEQYF; cdr3_nt: TGTGCCAGCTGGGCCCTGACAGGGATACACAACGAGCAGTACTTC
j_call: TRBJ1-2; d_call: TRBD1; clone_size: .; v_call: TRBV9; cdr3_aa: CASSVGQGGGYTF; cdr3_nt: TGTGCCAGCAGCGTAGGACAGGGCGGCGGCTACACCTTC
j_call: TRBJ2-1; d_call: .; clone_size: .; v_call: TRBV7-9; cdr3_aa: CASSEFGGAGYNEQFF; cdr3_nt: TGTGCCAGCAGCGAATTTGGGGGGGCAGGCTACAATGAGCAGTTCTTC
j_call: TRBJ1-4; d_call: .; clone_size: .; v_call: TRBV12-3/TRBV12-4; cdr3_aa: CASSPRSTNEKLFF; cdr3_nt: TGTGCCAGCAGCCCTCGCTCGACTAATGAAAAACTGTTTTTT
j_call: TRBJ2-2; d_call: .; clone_size: .; v_call: TRBV6-1; cdr3_aa: CASRPTQGYGNTGELFF; cdr3_nt: TGTGCCAGCCGACCCACACAGGGATATGGGAACACCGGGGAGCTGTTTTTT
j_call: TRBJ2-1; d_call: TRBD2; clone_size: .; v_call: TRBV4-2; cdr3_aa: CASSQERTSNNEQFF; cdr3_nt: TGTGCCAGCAGCCAAGAACGGACTAGTAACAATGAGCAGTTCTTC
j_call: TRBJ2-7; d_call: .; clone_size: .; v_call: TRBV6-5; cdr3_aa: CASGLGDFDEQYF; cdr3_nt: TGTGCCAGCGGCTTGGGGGATTTCGACGAGCAGTACTTC
j_call: TRBJ2-5; d_call: .; clone_size: .; v_call: TRBV7-9; cdr3_aa: CASSWEVQETQYF; cdr3_nt: TGTGCCAGCAGCTGGGAGGTCCAAGAGACCCAGTACTTC
j_call: TRBJ1-2; d_call: TRBD1; clone_size: .; v_call: TRBV6-5; cdr3_aa: CASSYSDRGLGYTF; cdr3_nt: TGTGCCAGCAGTTACTCCGACAGGGGGTTAGGCTACACCTTC
j_call: TRBJ2-1; d_call: .; clone_size: few; v_call: TRBV4-3; cdr3_aa: CASSQDERGPSYNEQFF; cdr3_nt: TGCGCCAGCAGCCAAGATGAACGGGGCCCCTCCTACAATGAGCAGTTCTTC
j_call: TRBJ1-4; d_call: TRBD1; clone_size: .; v_call: TRBV15; cdr3_aa: CATRAQGAEKLFF; cdr3_nt: TGTGCCACCAGGGCCCAGGGGGCAGAAAAACTGTTTTTT
j_call: TRBJ2-1; d_call: .; clone_size: .; v_call: TRBV12-3/TRBV12-4; cdr3_aa: CASKEYGAPVNEQFF; cdr3_nt: TGTGCCAGCAAGGAGTACGGGGCCCCAGTCAATGAGCAGTTCTTC
j_call: TRBJ1-1; d_call: TRBD1; clone_size: .; v_call: TRBV7-9; cdr3_aa: CASSQPGQPNTEAFF; cdr3_nt: TGTGCCAGCAGCCAACCGGGACAGCCGAACACTGAAGCTTTCTTT
j_call: TRBJ1-2; d_call: TRBD1; clone_size: many; v_call: TRBV4-1; cdr3_aa: CASSRDRGPNYGYTF; cdr3_nt: TGCGCCAGCAGCAGGGACAGGGGGCCTAACTATGGCTACACCTTC
j_call: TRBJ2-3; d_call: .; clone_size: .; v_call: TRBV9; cdr3_aa: CAGSVGPTSTDTQYF; cdr3_nt: TGTGCCGGCAGCGTGGGCCCCACTAGCACAGATACGCAGTATTTT
j_call: TRBJ2-7; d_call: .; clone_size: .; v_call: TRBV27; cdr3_aa: CASSLRFGEQYF; cdr3_nt: TGTGCCAGCAGTTTAAGGTTCGGCGAGCAGTACTTC
j_call: TRBJ2-1; d_call: .; clone_size: .; v_call: TRBV15; cdr3_aa: CATSPPAGARYNEQFF; cdr3_nt: TGTGCCACCAGCCCCCCGGCGGGGGCCCGGTACAATGAGCAGTTCTTC
j_call: TRBJ2-7; d_call: TRBD2; clone_size: once; v_call: TRBV4-1; cdr3_aa: CANSRPSGGAYEQYF; cdr3_nt: TGCGCCAACAGCCGCCCTAGCGGGGGGGCCTACGAGCAGTACTTC
j_call: TRBJ2-7; d_call: .; clone_size: .; v_call: TRBV9; cdr3_aa: CASSGGWSSYEQYF; cdr3_nt: TGTGCCAGCAGTGGGGGCTGGAGCTCCTACGAGCAGTACTTC
j_call: TRBJ1-2; d_call: TRBD1; clone_size: few; v_call: TRBV6-1; cdr3_aa: CASSQRDSNYGYTF; cdr3_nt: TGTGCCAGCAGTCAACGGGACAGTAACTATGGCTACACCTTC
j_call: TRBJ1-2; d_call: .; clone_size: .; v_call: TRBV20-1; cdr3_aa: CSARDPYRLPSNYGYTF; cdr3_nt: TGCAGTGCTAGAGATCCGTACAGGCTCCCTTCTAACTATGGCTACACCTTC
j_call: TRBJ2-7; d_call: TRBD1; clone_size: few; v_call: TRBV27; cdr3_aa: CASKPGQGTYEQYF; cdr3_nt: TGTGCCAGCAAACCGGGACAGGGGACCTACGAGCAGTACTTC
j_call: TRBJ2-7; d_call: .; clone_size: few; v_call: TRBV20-1; cdr3_aa: CSASPLGRGPYEQYF; cdr3_nt: TGCAGTGCTAGCCCGTTAGGGCGGGGCCCTTACGAGCAGTACTTC
j_call: TRBJ2-5; d_call: TRBD1; clone_size: .; v_call: TRBV7-2; cdr3_aa: CASSRSGQGETQYF; cdr3_nt: TGTGCCAGCAGTCGGAGTGGACAGGGAGAGACCCAGTACTTC
j_call: TRBJ1-1; d_call: .; clone_size: .; v_call: TRBV7-9; cdr3_aa: CASSLFMTEAFF; cdr3_nt: TGTGCCAGCAGCTTATTTATGACTGAAGCTTTCTTT
j_call: TRBJ2-1; d_call: TRBD2; clone_size: .; v_call: TRBV6-2/TRBV6-3; cdr3_aa: CASSYSIRLAGGPRNEQFF; cdr3_nt: TGTGCCAGCAGTTACTCGATACGGCTAGCGGGAGGGCCGAGGAATGAGCAGTTCTTC
j_call: TRBJ1-5; d_call: TRBD1; clone_size: .; v_call: TRBV2; cdr3_aa: CASSVDRASYQPQHF; cdr3_nt: TGTGCCAGCAGTGTGGACAGGGCCAGTTATCAGCCCCAGCATTTT
j_call: TRBJ2-1; d_call: .; clone_size: .; v_call: TRBV29-1; cdr3_aa: CSVGGTFVGNEQFF; cdr3_nt: TGCAGCGTTGGAGGGACCTTTGTCGGGAATGAGCAGTTCTTC
j_call: TRBJ2-1; d_call: TRBD1; clone_size: .; v_call: TRBV7-9; cdr3_aa: CASSGDRVSYNEQFF; cdr3_nt: TGTGCCAGCAGCGGGGACAGGGTATCCTACAATGAGCAGTTCTTC
j_call: TRBJ2-5; d_call: .; clone_size: .; v_call: TRBV9; cdr3_aa: CASSVVSGYNEQYF; cdr3_nt: TGTGCCAGCAGCGTAGTTTCTGGGTACAATGAGCAGTACTTC
j_call: TRBJ2-7; d_call: .; clone_size: .; v_call: TRBV12-3/TRBV12-4; cdr3_aa: CASSPRQYEQYF; cdr3_nt: TGTGCCAGCAGTCCCCGTCAGTACGAGCAGTACTTC
j_call: TRBJ1-5; d_call: .; clone_size: .; v_call: TRBV7-2; cdr3_aa: CASSVGDGQPQHF; cdr3_nt: TGTGCCAGCAGCGTAGGAGATGGTCAGCCCCAGCATTTT
j_call: TRBJ2-1; d_call: TRBD1; clone_size: few; v_call: TRBV6-5; cdr3_aa: CASSYAGQAYNEQFF; cdr3_nt: TGTGCCAGCAGTTACGCGGGACAGGCATACAATGAGCAGTTCTTC
j_call: TRBJ1-1; d_call: TRBD1; clone_size: .; v_call: TRBV4-3; cdr3_aa: CASSFQLTGGLTEAFF; cdr3_nt: TGCGCCAGCAGCTTCCAACTGACAGGGGGCCTCACTGAAGCTTTCTTT
j_call: TRBJ1-1; d_call: .; clone_size: .; v_call: TRBV11-2; cdr3_aa: CASRIGALNTEAFF; cdr3_nt: TGTGCCAGCAGAATAGGAGCCTTGAACACTGAAGCTTTCTTT
j_call: TRBJ2-7; d_call: .; clone_size: .; v_call: TRBV4-3; cdr3_aa: CASSQDVRSPSRRPPQYF; cdr3_nt: TGCGCCAGCAGCCAAGATGTTCGTAGCCCCTCGAGAAGGCCCCCCCAGTACTTC
j_call: TRBJ2-1; d_call: .; clone_size: few; v_call: TRBV11-1; cdr3_aa: CASTLKEGSGQLHPWGNEQFF; cdr3_nt: TGTGCCAGCACCCTAAAAGAGGGGTCCGGACAACTACATCCCTGGGGCAATGAGCAGTTCTTC
j_call: TRBJ2-7; d_call: TRBD2; clone_size: few; v_call: TRBV9; cdr3_aa: CASSVVLAGEQYF; cdr3_nt: TGTGCCAGCAGCGTAGTACTAGCGGGAGAGCAGTACTTC
j_call: TRBJ2-7; d_call: TRBD2; clone_size: .; v_call: TRBV6-6; cdr3_aa: CASSRTSGGAFEQYF; cdr3_nt: TGTGCCAGCAGTAGGACTAGCGGGGGGGCCTTCGAGCAGTACTTC
j_call: TRBJ2-7; d_call: .; clone_size: few; v_call: TRBV14; cdr3_aa: CASSRQTTYEQYF; cdr3_nt: TGTGCCAGCAGCCGACAGACCACCTACGAGCAGTACTTC
j_call: TRBJ1-2; d_call: .; clone_size: few; v_call: TRBV12-5; cdr3_aa: CASGLAGHRDGYTF; cdr3_nt: TGTGCTAGTGGTTTGGCCGGACACCGAGATGGCTACACCTTC
j_call: TRBJ2-4; d_call: .; clone_size: .; v_call: TRBV21-1; cdr3_aa: CASSKKGTVSGIQYF; cdr3_nt: TGTGCCAGCAGCAAAAAAGGAACGGTATCGGGCATTCAGTACTTC
j_call: TRBJ2-3; d_call: .; clone_size: few; v_call: TRBV6-6; cdr3_aa: CASSYSQGRTDTQYF; cdr3_nt: TGTGCCAGCAGTTACTCTCAGGGGCGCACAGATACGCAGTATTTT
j_call: TRBJ2-3; d_call: .; clone_size: .; v_call: TRBV4-3; cdr3_aa: CASSQDLLADPSTDTQYF; cdr3_nt: TGCGCCAGCAGCCAAGATCTCTTAGCGGACCCTAGCACAGATACGCAGTATTTT
j_call: TRBJ1-5; d_call: .; clone_size: .; v_call: TRBV25-1; cdr3_aa: CASSDGGYNQPQHF; cdr3_nt: TGTGCCAGCAGTGACGGAGGATACAATCAGCCCCAGCATTTT
j_call: TRBJ1-4; d_call: .; clone_size: .; v_call: TRBV7-9; cdr3_aa: CASSSMGLLNEKLFF; cdr3_nt: TGTGCCAGCAGCTCTATGGGACTACTTAATGAAAAACTGTTTTTT
j_call: TRBJ2-1; d_call: .; clone_size: .; v_call: TRBV11-2; cdr3_aa: CASQDRTYNEQFF; cdr3_nt: TGTGCCAGCCAAGACCGTACCTACAATGAGCAGTTCTTC
j_call: TRBJ1-1; d_call: .; clone_size: .; v_call: TRBV15; cdr3_aa: CATSRVQGNTEAFF; cdr3_nt: TGTGCCACCAGCAGAGTGCAGGGGAACACTGAAGCTTTCTTT
j_call: TRBJ2-7; d_call: TRBD1; clone_size: few; v_call: TRBV5-1; cdr3_aa: CASSSGQGALYEQYF; cdr3_nt: TGCGCCAGCAGCTCAGGACAGGGGGCTTTGTACGAGCAGTACTTC
j_call: TRBJ1-2; d_call: .; clone_size: few; v_call: TRBV4-3; cdr3_aa: CASSQALQVPYGYTF; cdr3_nt: TGCGCCAGCAGCCAAGCTTTACAGGTCCCCTATGGCTACACCTTC
j_call: TRBJ1-5; d_call: .; clone_size: .; v_call: TRBV6-2/TRBV6-3; cdr3_aa: CASSYSSTGRNQPQHF; cdr3_nt: TGTGCCAGCAGTTACTCGTCGACGGGACGCAATCAGCCCCAGCATTTT